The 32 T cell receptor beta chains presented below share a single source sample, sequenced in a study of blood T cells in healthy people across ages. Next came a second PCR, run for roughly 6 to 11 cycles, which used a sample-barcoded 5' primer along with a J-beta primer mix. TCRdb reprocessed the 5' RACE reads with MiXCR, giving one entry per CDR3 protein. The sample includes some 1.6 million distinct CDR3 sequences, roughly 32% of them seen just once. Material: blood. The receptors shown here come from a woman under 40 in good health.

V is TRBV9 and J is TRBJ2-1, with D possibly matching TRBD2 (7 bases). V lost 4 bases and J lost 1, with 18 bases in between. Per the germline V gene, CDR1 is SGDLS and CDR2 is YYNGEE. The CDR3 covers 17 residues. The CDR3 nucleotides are TGTGCCAGCAGCCATTACCGGGGGGCGCGGTCCTACAATGAGCAGTTCTTC. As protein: CASSHYRGARSYNEQFF. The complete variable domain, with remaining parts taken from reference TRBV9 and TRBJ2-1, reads DSGVTQTPKHLITATGQRVTLRCSPRSGDLSVYWYQQSLDQGLQFLIQYYNGEERAKGNILERFSAQQFPDLHSELNLSSLELGDSALYFCASSHYRGARSYNEQFFGPGTRLTVL.

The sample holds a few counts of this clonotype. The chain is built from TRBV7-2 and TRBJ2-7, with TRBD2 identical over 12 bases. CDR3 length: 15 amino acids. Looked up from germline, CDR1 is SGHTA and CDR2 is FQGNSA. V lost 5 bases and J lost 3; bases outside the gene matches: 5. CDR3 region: CASSRPTSGGYEQYF. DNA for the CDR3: TGTGCCAGCAGCCGACCGACTAGCGGGGGCTACGAGCAGTACTTC.

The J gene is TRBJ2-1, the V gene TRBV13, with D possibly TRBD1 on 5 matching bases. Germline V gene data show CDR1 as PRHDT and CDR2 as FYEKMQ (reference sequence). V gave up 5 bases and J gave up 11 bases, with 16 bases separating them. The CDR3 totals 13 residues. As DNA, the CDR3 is TGTGCCAGCAGCCTTGACAGATCTCCACAGCAGTTCTTC. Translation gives CASSLDRSPQQFF.

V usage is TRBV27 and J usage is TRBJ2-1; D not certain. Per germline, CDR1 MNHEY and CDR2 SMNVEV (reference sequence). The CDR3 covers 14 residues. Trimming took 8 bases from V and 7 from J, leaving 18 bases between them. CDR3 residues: CASPAVYPRNEQFF. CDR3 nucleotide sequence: TGTGCCAGCCCGGCGGTCTATCCTAGAAATGAGCAGTTCTTC.

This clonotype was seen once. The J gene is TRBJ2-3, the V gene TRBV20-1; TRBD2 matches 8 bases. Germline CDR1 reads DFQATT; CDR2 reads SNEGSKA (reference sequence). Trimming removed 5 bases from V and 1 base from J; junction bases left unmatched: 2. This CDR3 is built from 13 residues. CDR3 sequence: CSAHSGGTDTQYF. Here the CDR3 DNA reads TGCAGTGCTCATAGCGGGGGCACAGATACGCAGTATTTT.

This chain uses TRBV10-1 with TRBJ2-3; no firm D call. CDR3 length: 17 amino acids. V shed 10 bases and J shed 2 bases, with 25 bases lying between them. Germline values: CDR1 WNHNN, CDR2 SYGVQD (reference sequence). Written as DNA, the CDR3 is TGCGCCACCAAAAAGGTAATATTCGGGCAGCTCACAGATACGCAGTATTTT. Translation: CATKKVIFGQLTDTQYF.

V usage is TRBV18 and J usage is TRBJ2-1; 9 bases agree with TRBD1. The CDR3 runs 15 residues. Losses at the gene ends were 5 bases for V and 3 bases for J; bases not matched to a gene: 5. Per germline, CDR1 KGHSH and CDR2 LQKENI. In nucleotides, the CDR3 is TGTGCCAGCTCAATGGAGACAGGGGGCTACAATGAGCAGTTCTTC. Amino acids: CASSMETGGYNEQFF.

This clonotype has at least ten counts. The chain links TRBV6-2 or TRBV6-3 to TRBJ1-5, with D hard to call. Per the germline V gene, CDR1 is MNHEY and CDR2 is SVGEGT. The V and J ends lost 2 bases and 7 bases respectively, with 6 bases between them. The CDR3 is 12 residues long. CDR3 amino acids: CASSYPGQPQHF. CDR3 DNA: TGTGCCAGCAGTTACCCGGGACAGCCCCAGCATTTT.

CDR3 amino acids: CASSSRRFSSPGTGELFF. The CDR3 DNA reads as TGCGCCAGCAGCTCACGCCGTTTTTCCAGCCCGGGCACCGGGGAGCTGTTTTTT. The chain couples TRBV5-1 to TRBJ2-2, with D uncertain. The germline gives CDR1 SGHRS, CDR2 YFSETQ. This CDR3 has 18 amino acids. V lost 3 bases and J 4 bases, leaving 22 bases between the germline ends.

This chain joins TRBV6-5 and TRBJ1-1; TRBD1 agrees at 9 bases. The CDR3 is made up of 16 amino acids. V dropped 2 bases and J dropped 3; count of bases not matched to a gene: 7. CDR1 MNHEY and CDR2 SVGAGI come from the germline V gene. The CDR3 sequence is CASSYTSTGGHTEAFF. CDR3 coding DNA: TGTGCCAGCAGTTACACCTCTACAGGGGGCCACACTGAAGCTTTCTTT.

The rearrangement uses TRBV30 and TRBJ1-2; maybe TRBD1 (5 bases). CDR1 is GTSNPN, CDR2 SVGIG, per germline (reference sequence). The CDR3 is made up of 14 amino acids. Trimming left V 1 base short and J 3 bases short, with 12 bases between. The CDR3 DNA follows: TGTGCCTGGAGTGGGCCGGGACGGCACTATGGCTACACCTTC. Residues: CAWSGPGRHYGYTF.

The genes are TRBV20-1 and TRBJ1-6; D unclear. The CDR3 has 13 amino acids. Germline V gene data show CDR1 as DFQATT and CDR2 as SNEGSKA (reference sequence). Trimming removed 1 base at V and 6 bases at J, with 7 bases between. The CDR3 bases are TGCAGTGCTAGAGGCGCCGCTAATTCACCCCTCCACTTT. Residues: CSARGAANSPLHF.

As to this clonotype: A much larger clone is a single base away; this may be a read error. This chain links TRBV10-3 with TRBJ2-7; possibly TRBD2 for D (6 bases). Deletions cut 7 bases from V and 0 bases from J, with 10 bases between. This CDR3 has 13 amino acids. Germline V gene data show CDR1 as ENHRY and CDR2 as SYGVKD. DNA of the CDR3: TGTGCCATCAAGGAGGGTAACTCCTACGAGCAGTACTTC. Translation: CAIKEGNSYEQYF.

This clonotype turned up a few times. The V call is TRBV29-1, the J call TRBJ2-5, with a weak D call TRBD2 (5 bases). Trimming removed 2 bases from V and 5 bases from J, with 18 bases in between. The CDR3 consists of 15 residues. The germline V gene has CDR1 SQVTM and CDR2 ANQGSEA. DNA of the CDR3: TGCAGCGTTGAAAGTTCGCAGGTTACGGGGGAGACCCAGTACTTC. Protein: CSVESSQVTGETQYF. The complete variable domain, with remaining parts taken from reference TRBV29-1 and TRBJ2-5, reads SAVISQKPSRDICQRGTSLTIQCQVDSQVTMMFWYRQQPGQSLTLIATANQGSEATYESGFVIDKFPISRPNLTFSTLTVSNMSPEDSSIYLCSVESSQVTGETQYFGPGTRLLVL.

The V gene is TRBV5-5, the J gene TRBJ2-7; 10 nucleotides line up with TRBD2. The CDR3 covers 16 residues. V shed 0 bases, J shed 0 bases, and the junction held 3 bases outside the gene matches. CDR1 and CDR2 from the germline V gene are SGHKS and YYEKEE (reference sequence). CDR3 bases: TGTGCCAGCAGCTTGGGTAGCGGGAGGTTCTCCTACGAGCAGTACTTC. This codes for CASSLGSGRFSYEQYF.

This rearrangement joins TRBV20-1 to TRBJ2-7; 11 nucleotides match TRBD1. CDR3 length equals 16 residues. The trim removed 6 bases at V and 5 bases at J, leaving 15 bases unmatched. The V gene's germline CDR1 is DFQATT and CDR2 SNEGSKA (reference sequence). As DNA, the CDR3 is TGCAGTGCCCGGACCTACATCGGACAGGGGGCGGACGAGCAGTACTTC. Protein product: CSARTYIGQGADEQYF.

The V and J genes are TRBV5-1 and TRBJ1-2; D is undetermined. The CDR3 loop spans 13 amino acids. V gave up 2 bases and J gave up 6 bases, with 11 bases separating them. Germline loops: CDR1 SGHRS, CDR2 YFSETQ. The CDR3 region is CASSFNPGDGYTF. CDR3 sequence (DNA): TGCGCCAGCAGCTTCAACCCCGGGGATGGCTACACCTTC.

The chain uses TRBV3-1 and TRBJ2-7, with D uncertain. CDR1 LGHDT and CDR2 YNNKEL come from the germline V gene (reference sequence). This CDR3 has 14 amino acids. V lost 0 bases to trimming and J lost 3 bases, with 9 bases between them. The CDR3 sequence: CASSQDPSHYEQYF. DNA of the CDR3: TGTGCCAGCAGCCAAGATCCCAGTCACTACGAGCAGTACTTC.

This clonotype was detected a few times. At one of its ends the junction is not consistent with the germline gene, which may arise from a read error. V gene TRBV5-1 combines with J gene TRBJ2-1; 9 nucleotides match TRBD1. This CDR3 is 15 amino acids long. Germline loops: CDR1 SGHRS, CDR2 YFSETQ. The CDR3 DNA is TGCGCCAGCAGCCCTACACAGGGGGCGCGGAATGGGCAGTTCTTC. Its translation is CASSPTQGARNGQFF.

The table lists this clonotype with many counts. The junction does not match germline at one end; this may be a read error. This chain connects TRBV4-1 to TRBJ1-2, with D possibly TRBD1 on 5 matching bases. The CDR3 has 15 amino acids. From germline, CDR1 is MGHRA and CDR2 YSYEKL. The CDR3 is CASSQGTVSNYGYTF. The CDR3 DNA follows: TGTGCCAGCAGCCAAGGGACGGTCTCTAACTATGGCTACACCTTC.

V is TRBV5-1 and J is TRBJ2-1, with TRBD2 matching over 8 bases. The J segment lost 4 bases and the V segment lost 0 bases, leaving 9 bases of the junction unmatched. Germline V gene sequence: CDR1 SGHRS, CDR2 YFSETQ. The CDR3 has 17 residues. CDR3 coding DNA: TGCGCCAGCAGCTTGGCCTCGTCTAGCGGGCCGTACAATGAGCAGTTCTTC. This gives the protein CASSLASSSGPYNEQFF.

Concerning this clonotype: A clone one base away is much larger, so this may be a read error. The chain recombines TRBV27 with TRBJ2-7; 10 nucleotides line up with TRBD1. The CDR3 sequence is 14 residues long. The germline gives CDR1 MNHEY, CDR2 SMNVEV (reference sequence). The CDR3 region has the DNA TGTACCAGCAGTTACGGGACAGGGGCCTACGAGCAGTACTTC. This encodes CTSSYGTGAYEQYF.

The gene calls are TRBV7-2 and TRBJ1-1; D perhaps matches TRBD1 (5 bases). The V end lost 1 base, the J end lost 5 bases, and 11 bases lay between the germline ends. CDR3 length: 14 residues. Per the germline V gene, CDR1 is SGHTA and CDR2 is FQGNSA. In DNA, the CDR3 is TGTGCCAGCAGCTTAGTCCGGTGGGGGACTGAAGCTTTCTTT. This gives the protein CASSLVRWGTEAFF.

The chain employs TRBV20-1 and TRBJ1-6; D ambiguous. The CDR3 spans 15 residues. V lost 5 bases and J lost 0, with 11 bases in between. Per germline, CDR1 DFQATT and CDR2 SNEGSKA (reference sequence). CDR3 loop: CSAGAVSSYNSPLHF. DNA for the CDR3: TGCAGTGCTGGTGCAGTAAGCTCCTATAATTCACCCCTCCACTTT.

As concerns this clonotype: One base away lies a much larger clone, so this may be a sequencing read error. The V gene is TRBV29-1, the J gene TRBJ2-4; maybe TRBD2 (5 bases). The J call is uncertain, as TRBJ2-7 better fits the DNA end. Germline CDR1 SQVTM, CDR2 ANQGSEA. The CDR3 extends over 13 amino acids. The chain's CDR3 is CSVVQARGCEQYF. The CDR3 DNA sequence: TGCAGCGTTGTCCAAGCCCGAGGGTGCGAGCAGTACTTC.

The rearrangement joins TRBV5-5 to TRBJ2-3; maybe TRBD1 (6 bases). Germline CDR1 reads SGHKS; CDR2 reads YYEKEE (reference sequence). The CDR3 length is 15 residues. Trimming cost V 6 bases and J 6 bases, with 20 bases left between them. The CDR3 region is CASNRGGVIDDTQYF. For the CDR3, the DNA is TGTGCCAGCAACAGAGGGGGAGTCATAGATGATACGCAGTATTTT.

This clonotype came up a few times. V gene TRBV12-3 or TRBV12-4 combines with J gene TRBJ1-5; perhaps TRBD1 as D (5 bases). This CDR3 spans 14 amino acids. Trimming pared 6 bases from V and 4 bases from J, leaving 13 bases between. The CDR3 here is CASRQGLRNQPQHF. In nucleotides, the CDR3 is TGTGCCAGCAGGCAGGGTTTAAGGAATCAGCCCCAGCATTTT.

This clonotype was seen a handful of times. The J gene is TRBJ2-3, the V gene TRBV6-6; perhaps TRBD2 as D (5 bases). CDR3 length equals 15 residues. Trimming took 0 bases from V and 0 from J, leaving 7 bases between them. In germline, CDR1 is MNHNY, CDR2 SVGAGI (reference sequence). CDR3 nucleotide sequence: TGTGCCAGCAGTTACTCCACGGGGAGCACAGATACGCAGTATTTT. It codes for CASSYSTGSTDTQYF.

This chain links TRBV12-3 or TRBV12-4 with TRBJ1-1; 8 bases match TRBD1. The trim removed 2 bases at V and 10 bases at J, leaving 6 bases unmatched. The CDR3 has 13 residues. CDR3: CASSLSDRGRAFF. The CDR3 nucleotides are TGTGCCAGCAGTTTATCCGACAGGGGTAGAGCTTTCTTT.

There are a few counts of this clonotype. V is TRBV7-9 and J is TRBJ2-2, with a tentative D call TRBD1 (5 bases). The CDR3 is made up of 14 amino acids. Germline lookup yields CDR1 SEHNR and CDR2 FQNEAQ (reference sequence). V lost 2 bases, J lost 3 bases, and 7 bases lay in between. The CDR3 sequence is CASSLKGDTGELFF. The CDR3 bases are TGTGCCAGCAGCTTAAAAGGGGACACCGGGGAGCTGTTTTTT.

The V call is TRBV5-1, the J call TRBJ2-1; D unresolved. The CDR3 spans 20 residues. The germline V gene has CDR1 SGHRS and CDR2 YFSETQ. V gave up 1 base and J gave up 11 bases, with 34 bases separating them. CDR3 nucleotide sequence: TGCGCCAGCAGCTTGCGAAGAGATTTCCCGAGACATACCTCGGGCGACCAGCAGTTCTTC. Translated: CASSLRRDFPRHTSGDQQFF.

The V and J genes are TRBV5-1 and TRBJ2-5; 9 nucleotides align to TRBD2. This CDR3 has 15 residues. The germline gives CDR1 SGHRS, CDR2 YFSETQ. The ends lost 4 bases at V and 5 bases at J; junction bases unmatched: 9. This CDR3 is CASSEGPSGIETQYF. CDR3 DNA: TGCGCCAGCAGCGAGGGACCTAGCGGGATTGAGACCCAGTACTTC. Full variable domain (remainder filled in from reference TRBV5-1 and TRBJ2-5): KAGVTQTPRYLIKTRGQQVTLSCSPISGHRSVSWYQQTPGQGLQFLFEYFSETQRNKGNFPGRFSGRQFSNSRSEMNVSTLELGDSALYLCASSEGPSGIETQYFGPGTRLLVL.